These 21 T cell receptor beta chains came from one sample sequenced in a study of T cell responses to AZD1222 COVID-19 vaccine. Profiling relied on immunoSEQ multiplex PCR, and the TCRdb table lists in-frame clones only, not all of them. The sample shows around 100,000 clones, about 86% of them seen only once. Sequenced here: peripheral blood, sampled on day 0 of AZD1222 vaccination. The receptors originated from an adult in good health.

The V gene is TRBV24-1, the J gene TRBJ2-5; D is tentatively TRBD1 or TRBD2 (6 bases each). The V gene lost 4 bases and the J gene lost 2 bases, with 13 bases spanning the gap. CDR1 KGHDR and CDR2 SFDVKD come from the germline V gene. The CDR3 sequence is 15 residues long. The CDR3 nucleotides read TGTGCCACCAGTGAGGCGGGACATTTACAAGAGACCCAGTACTTC. This codes for CATSEAGHLQETQYF.

The chain is built from TRBV29-1 and TRBJ1-1; possibly TRBD1 for D (5 bases). The germline V gene encodes CDR1 SQVTM and CDR2 ANQGSEA. The CDR3 totals 19 residues. Between the trimmed V and J ends, which lost 2 bases and 11 bases, there was a span of 36 bases. This CDR3 reads CSVEPTTLSGGTVQFSAFF. The CDR3 DNA reads as TGCAGCGTTGAACCGACCACCCTCTCTGGAGGGACGGTTCAATTCTCGGCTTTCTTT.

The V gene is TRBV12-3 or TRBV12-4, the J gene TRBJ1-1; the D gene is possibly TRBD1 (5 bases). V lost 3 bases to trimming and J lost 8 bases, with 10 bases between them. This CDR3 comprises 12 residues. The CDR3 region has the DNA TGTGCCAGCAGTTTCCGGGGCGGAGAAGCTTTCTTT. Translating gives CASSFRGGEAFF.

The rearrangement uses TRBV7-2 and TRBJ2-1, with D perhaps matching TRBD1 (6 bases). From germline, CDR1 is SGHTA and CDR2 FQGNSA. V lost 6 bases to trimming and J lost 3 bases, with 15 bases between them. This CDR3 has 15 residues. In DNA, the CDR3 is TGTGCCAGCAGTAACCGGGACAAAAACTACAATGAGCAGTTCTTC. Translation: CASSNRDKNYNEQFF.

The chain joins TRBV5-1 to TRBJ2-7; maybe TRBD2 (6 bases). The CDR3 has 12 residues. V was trimmed by 0 bases and J by 9 bases, leaving 10 bases between them. CDR1 is SGHRS and CDR2 is YFSETQ in the germline V gene. CDR3 in amino acids: CASSLEGRPQYF. CDR3 DNA: TGCGCCAGCAGCTTGGAAGGGAGGCCGCAGTACTTC.

This clone appeared a single time. The chain carries TRBV4-2 and TRBJ2-7; possible D gene TRBD2, 5 bases. CDR3 length: 16 amino acids. In germline, CDR1 is LGHNA, CDR2 YNFKEQ. Trimming removed 0 bases at V and 2 bases at J, with 14 bases between. In DNA, the CDR3 is TGTGCCAGCAGCCAAGATCTGTGGGAGAGTCCCTACGAGCAGTACTTC. Its protein is CASSQDLWESPYEQYF.

J is TRBJ1-5 and V is TRBV7-9, with 8 positions matching TRBD1. Germline lookup yields CDR1 SEHNR and CDR2 FQNEAQ (reference sequence). The CDR3 is made up of 13 amino acids. V gave up 5 bases and J gave up 5 bases; unmatched junction bases: 2. The CDR3 region is CASSIQGDQPQHF. The CDR3 DNA is TGTGCCAGCAGCATACAGGGGGATCAGCCCCAGCATTTT.

The chain has TRBV27 and TRBJ2-7, with D unresolved. Germline assignment: CDR1 MNHEY and CDR2 SMNVEV (reference sequence). The CDR3 sequence is 15 residues long. The V and J ends lost 3 bases and 9 bases respectively, with 21 bases between them. CDR3 nucleotide sequence: TGTGCCAGCAGTTTCGACCGGGCCTCAACCTCAGGGCAGTACTTC. Amino acid sequence: CASSFDRASTSGQYF.

This rearrangement joins TRBV7-9 to TRBJ2-5, with TRBD2 as a possible D gene (5 bases). The CDR3 runs to 14 residues. V was trimmed by 4 bases and J by 0 bases, leaving 9 bases between them. Germline CDR1 reads SEHNR; CDR2 reads FQNEAQ (reference sequence). The CDR3: CASSYSGYQETQYF. CDR3 coding DNA: TGTGCCAGCAGCTACAGCGGTTACCAAGAGACCCAGTACTTC.

The rearrangement joins TRBV9 to TRBJ1-5; D gene uncertain. The V end lost 0 bases, the J end lost 3 bases, and 10 bases lay between the germline ends. Germline V gene data show CDR1 as SGDLS and CDR2 as YYNGEE. This CDR3 is 15 amino acids long. CDR3 region: CASSVGSEINQPQHF. CDR3 nucleotide sequence: TGTGCCAGCAGCGTAGGTTCGGAGATCAATCAGCCCCAGCATTTT.

A single count supports this clone. The chain uses TRBV28 and TRBJ2-5; 10 bases line up with TRBD1. Germline-derived CDR1 and CDR2 are MDHEN and SYDVKM. This CDR3 comprises 16 residues. Unmatched junction bases numbered 5, after V lost 2 bases and J lost 2 bases. The CDR3 region has the DNA TGTGCCAGCAGTTTAGCCGGGACAGGGGTTCAAGAGACCCAGTACTTC. It yields the protein CASSLAGTGVQETQYF.

In this sample, this clone turned up once. The chain couples TRBV2 to TRBJ2-3; D call uncertain. The CDR3 length is 13 residues. Germline V gene lookup returns CDR1 SNHLY and CDR2 FYNNEI. With 3 bases removed from V and 4 bases from J, the gap between germline ends came to 8 bases. In DNA, the CDR3 is TGTGCCAGCAGTGAGCAGGTTCCAGATACGCAGTATTTT. Translated: CASSEQVPDTQYF.

The rearrangement links TRBV11-3 to TRBJ2-1, with 7 bases identical to TRBD2. CDR1 SGHNT and CDR2 YENEEA come from the germline V gene. V was pared by 3 bases and J by 15 bases, with 14 bases of the junction left unmatched. The CDR3 has 14 amino acids. CDR3 DNA: TGTGCCAGCAGCTTGCCCGGGACTATCAATTGGGTGTTCTTC. Its translation: CASSLPGTINWVFF.

The chain recombines TRBV15 with TRBJ1-2; TRBD1 is a possible D gene (5 bases). This CDR3 has 15 residues. With 0 bases removed from V and 6 bases from J, the gap between germline ends came to 14 bases. Germline V gives CDR1 LNHNV, CDR2 YYDKDF (reference sequence). The CDR3 sequence is CATSRDFQGGHGYTF. CDR3 sequence (DNA): TGTGCCACCAGCAGAGATTTCCAGGGTGGGCATGGCTACACCTTC.

J is TRBJ2-5 and V is TRBV9, with 7 bases identical to TRBD1. This CDR3 is built from 14 residues. V lost 3 bases and J lost 4; bases outside the gene matches: 6. Germline assignment: CDR1 SGDLS and CDR2 YYNGEE. CDR3: CASSETGWGETQYF. The CDR3 DNA is TGTGCCAGCAGCGAGACAGGGTGGGGAGAGACCCAGTACTTC.

The chain uses TRBV27 and TRBJ1-6; D ambiguous. The CDR3 has 13 amino acids. Per germline, CDR1 MNHEY and CDR2 SMNVEV (reference sequence). Trimming removed 4 bases at V and 9 bases at J, with 10 bases between. The CDR3 region is CASSSTSLSPLHF. The CDR3 coding sequence is TGTGCCAGCAGTTCCACGAGTCTTTCACCCCTCCACTTT.

This sequence joins TRBV7-6 and TRBJ2-2; possibly TRBD1 for D (5 bases). CDR1 is SGHVS and CDR2 is FNYEAQ in the germline V gene. Trimming removed 5 bases from V and 6 bases from J, with 13 bases in between. The CDR3 length is 14 residues. DNA for the CDR3: TGTGCCAGCAGCCCAGTTCAGGGTCCCGGGGAGCTGTTTTTT. This sequence encodes CASSPVQGPGELFF.

This clone appeared once. The chain combines TRBV4-1 with TRBJ2-1; 7 bases are shared with TRBD2. The CDR3 totals 15 residues. CDR1 is MGHRA, CDR2 YSYEKL, per germline. J gave up 4 bases and V 1 base, and 4 bases lay outside the gene matches. Here the CDR3 DNA reads TGCGCCAGCAGCCAAGGACTAGCTCGGTACAATGAGCAGTTCTTC. Protein: CASSQGLARYNEQFF.

This clone occurred once. V and J are TRBV6-1 and TRBJ1-2; tentative D call: TRBD1 (5 bases). CDR1 MNHNS and CDR2 SASEGT come from the germline V gene. This CDR3 region has 16 residues. With 2 bases removed from V and 8 bases from J, the gap between germline ends came to 21 bases. CDR3 coding DNA: TGTGCCAGCAGTGAACAGGGAAAGATACAATCGGGCGGCTACACCTTC. This codes for CASSEQGKIQSGGYTF.

This clone showed up just once. This chain connects TRBV6-5 to TRBJ1-2, with D uncertain. CDR3 size: 15 residues. The germline V and J ends were trimmed by 6 bases and 5 bases, with 19 bases remaining between them. From germline, CDR1 is MNHEY and CDR2 SVGAGI. The DNA for the CDR3 is TGTGCCAGCAGATCCAGACGGGGTCCGGGGTATGGCTACACCTTC. Translating gives CASRSRRGPGYGYTF.

The V call is TRBV6-2 or TRBV6-3, the J call TRBJ2-7; 8 positions agree with TRBD1. The CDR3 spans 14 residues. CDR1 and CDR2 from the germline V gene are MNHEY and SVGEGT. The V and J ends lost 5 bases and 3 bases, in that order; junction bases with no gene match: 6. As DNA, the CDR3 is TGTGCCAGCAGTCAGCTGGACAGGGACTACGAGCAGTACTTC. Its translation: CASSQLDRDYEQYF.